These 20 T cell receptor beta chains were sequenced from one sample in a study of technical replicates of blood from a handful of donors. Repertoires were generated with immunoSEQ multiplex PCR, while TCRdb's copy carries only in-frame clones and drops some. Of about 62,000 clones listed, approximately 89% are singletons. Sample: PBMCs. These receptors all come from a human donor in good health. Some clones in this sample may be carry-over from other donors' samples.

The rearrangement uses TRBV19 and TRBJ2-1, with 7 bases fitting TRBD2. V gave up 1 base and J gave up 0 bases; unmatched junction bases: 6. There are 17 residues in the CDR3. Germline assignment: CDR1 LNHDA and CDR2 SQIVND (reference sequence). The CDR3 DNA sequence: TGTGCCAGTAGTATAGCGGGAGGATTTAACTCCTACAATGAGCAGTTCTTC. Translating it yields CASSIAGGFNSYNEQFF.

The chain combines TRBV15 with TRBJ2-3, with 11 bases that match TRBD2. The germline V gene encodes CDR1 LNHNV and CDR2 YYDKDF (reference sequence). The V segment lost 5 bases and the J segment 5 bases; nucleotides outside the gene matches: 15. The CDR3 consists of 18 residues. As DNA, the CDR3 is TGTGCCACCAGCTCTCCCCTAGGCCTAGCGGGAGGTTTAGATACGCAGTATTTT. Translated: CATSSPLGLAGGLDTQYF.

This chain connects TRBV10-1 to TRBJ2-1; a weak D match, TRBD2 (6 bases). CDR3 length: 14 amino acids. Trimming shortened V by 4 bases and J by 8 bases, and 15 bases separated the two germline ends. Germline CDR1 is WNHNN and CDR2 is SYGVQD (reference sequence). CDR3 bases: TGCGCCAGCAGTGTTGGACTACCAAAGGATGAGCAGTTCTTC. This gives the protein CASSVGLPKDEQFF.

This chain joins TRBV10-3 and TRBJ1-2, with D possibly TRBD1 on 5 matching bases. Germline V gene lookup returns CDR1 ENHRY and CDR2 SYGVKD. The V gene lost 0 bases and the J gene lost 10 bases, with 6 bases spanning the gap. The CDR3 is 11 amino acids. The CDR3 reads CAISESGPYTF. As DNA, the CDR3 is TGTGCCATCAGTGAGTCGGGGCCCTACACCTTC.

V is TRBV5-4 and J is TRBJ2-7, with 8 bases aligning to TRBD2. The CDR3 is 14 residues long. V dropped 4 bases and J dropped 3; count of bases not matched to a gene: 6. Germline values: CDR1 SGHNT, CDR2 YYREEE (reference sequence). As DNA, the CDR3 is TGTGCCAGCAGCCCGGGGGGGGTCTACTACGAGCAGTACTTC. Protein product: CASSPGGVYYEQYF.

The genes are TRBV2 and TRBJ1-2, with 11 positions matching TRBD1. The CDR3 totals 14 residues. Germline V gene lookup returns CDR1 SNHLY and CDR2 FYNNEI. V gave up 3 bases and J gave up 8 bases; unmatched junction bases: 5. This CDR3 is CASSEDRGRWGYTF. The CDR3 region has the DNA TGTGCCAGCAGTGAGGACAGGGGGCGATGGGGCTACACCTTC.

The chain has TRBV7-2 and TRBJ2-3; 7 positions match TRBD2. Germline lookup yields CDR1 SGHTA and CDR2 FQGNSA. V gave up 5 bases and J gave up 0 bases; unmatched junction bases: 11. This CDR3 region has 17 residues. Here the CDR3 reads CASSPLISGTSTDTQYF. The CDR3 DNA reads as TGTGCCAGCAGCCCACTGATCAGCGGGACTAGCACAGATACGCAGTATTTT.

This clone was detected only once. The rearrangement links TRBV5-6 to TRBJ1-2; 9 bases agree with TRBD1. This CDR3 is 16 amino acids long. The V gene end was trimmed by 7 bases and the J gene end by 3 bases; junction bases not matched to a gene: 13. Per the germline V gene, CDR1 is SGHDT and CDR2 is YYEEEE. CDR3 coding DNA: TGTGCCAGCCATTCCATCCCGGGACAGGGCGACTATGGCTACACCTTC. Encoded protein: CASHSIPGQGDYGYTF.

The rearrangement links TRBV7-2 to TRBJ2-4; TRBD1 is a possible D gene (5 bases). CDR1 SGHTA and CDR2 FQGNSA come from the germline V gene. V was pared by 5 bases and J by 2 bases, with 13 bases between. This CDR3 is 15 amino acids long. CDR3 bases: TGTGCCAGCAGCCCCCCGACAGATCCCAAAAACATTCAGTACTTC. Translated: CASSPPTDPKNIQYF.

The rearrangement uses TRBV15 and TRBJ2-7; weak D call: TRBD2 (5 bases). The CDR3 loop spans 16 amino acids. Germline V lookup: CDR1 LNHNV, CDR2 YYDKDF (reference sequence). V lost 0 bases and J lost 2, with 14 bases in between. CDR3 residues: CATSRDQDSRPYEQYF. CDR3 sequence (DNA): TGTGCCACCAGCAGAGATCAGGACTCCAGACCCTACGAGCAGTACTTC.

The J gene is TRBJ1-2, the V gene TRBV7-9; D is undetermined. The CDR3 loop spans 14 amino acids. Trimming removed 0 bases at V and 1 base at J, with 6 bases between. Germline CDR1 SEHNR, CDR2 FQNEAQ (reference sequence). The CDR3 bases are TGTGCCAGCAGCTTAGCGGCCATTAACTATGGCTACACCTTC. Its protein product is CASSLAAINYGYTF.

The CDR3 coding sequence is TGTGCCAGCAGCTTAACTGGCGGGGGAACCTACGAGCAGTACTTC. This codes for CASSLTGGGTYEQYF. This rearrangement joins TRBV7-3 to TRBJ2-7; 7 positions match TRBD2. The CDR3 covers 15 residues. V was pared by 0 bases and J by 2 bases, with 4 bases of the junction left unmatched. CDR1 and CDR2 (germline): SGHTA, FQGTGA.

The J gene is TRBJ2-1, the V gene TRBV13, with 7 bases fitting TRBD1. Looked up from germline, CDR1 is PRHDT and CDR2 is FYEKMQ (reference sequence). This CDR3 contains 15 residues. V shed 4 bases, J shed 12 bases, and the junction held 15 bases outside the gene matches. CDR3 sequence: CASSYGTDPSLGQFF. The CDR3 bases are TGTGCCAGCAGCTATGGGACAGACCCTTCCCTTGGGCAGTTCTTC.

J is TRBJ1-1 and V is TRBV7-2; 10 bases map to TRBD1. This CDR3 region has 14 residues. The ends lost 5 bases at V and 3 bases at J; junction bases unmatched: 3. Germline loops: CDR1 SGHTA, CDR2 FQGNSA. The CDR3 bases are TGTGCCAGCAGCCGACAGGGGGCTCACACTGAAGCTTTCTTT. This codes for CASSRQGAHTEAFF.

This rearrangement joins TRBV19 to TRBJ2-1; 7 bases agree with TRBD2. From germline, CDR1 is LNHDA and CDR2 SQIVND (reference sequence). This CDR3 has 17 residues. Losses at the gene ends were 3 bases for V and 1 base for J; bases not matched to a gene: 9. The CDR3: CASSIGFGRGSYNEQFF. CDR3 in DNA: TGTGCCAGTAGTATCGGTTTTGGGAGGGGTTCCTACAATGAGCAGTTCTTC.

This clone was detected once. The chain carries TRBV7-8 and TRBJ2-7; D possibly corresponds to TRBD2 (7 bases). Germline CDR1 is SGHVS and CDR2 is FQNEAQ. The germline V and J ends were trimmed by 1 base and 2 bases, with 15 bases remaining between them. CDR3 length equals 16 residues. CDR3 sequence reads: CASSLVSGGPTYEQYF. CDR3 nucleotide sequence: TGTGCCAGCAGCTTAGTTTCGGGGGGCCCTACCTACGAGCAGTACTTC.

The V gene is TRBV5-4, the J gene TRBJ2-3, with 9 bases lining up with TRBD2. The CDR3 sequence is 15 residues long. V gave up 4 bases and J gave up 3 bases; unmatched junction bases: 6. The germline V gene encodes CDR1 SGHNT and CDR2 YYREEE (reference sequence). Written as DNA, the CDR3 is TGTGCCAGCAGCGTAACTAGCGGGCCGACAGATACGCAGTATTTT. Translating it yields CASSVTSGPTDTQYF.

This clone came up once. The CDR3 is CASSQLGGPAGQPQHF. The CDR3 DNA sequence: TGCGCCAGCAGTCAATTGGGAGGGCCCGCGGGGCAGCCCCAGCATTTT. V usage is TRBV23-1 and J usage is TRBJ1-5; no clear D gene. TRBV23-1 is an ORF, with its function uncertain. V lost 1 base and J lost 7, with 17 bases in between. The CDR3 length is 16 residues.

V usage is TRBV5-1 and J usage is TRBJ2-7; TRBD1 aligns across 8 bases. With 3 bases clipped from V and 1 base from J, the junction kept 12 bases outside the gene matches. Looked up from germline, CDR1 is SGHRS and CDR2 is YFSETQ. This CDR3 region has 17 residues. CDR3 in amino acids: CASSYTRQGHISYEQYF. The CDR3 bases are TGCGCCAGCAGCTACACCCGACAGGGGCACATATCCTACGAGCAGTACTTC.

The chain joins TRBV7-2 to TRBJ2-2; TRBD1 is a possible D gene (5 bases). The germline V and J ends were trimmed by 4 bases and 5 bases, with 17 bases remaining between them. The CDR3 is 16 residues long. Germline V lookup: CDR1 SGHTA, CDR2 FQGNSA. The CDR3 reads CASSSRQLGITGELFF. The CDR3 bases are TGTGCCAGCAGCTCCAGACAGCTAGGGATTACCGGGGAGCTGTTTTTT.